The rows below give T cell receptor beta chains drawn from one sample of a study of T-cell memory formation after mild COVID-19. TCRdb passed the 5' RACE reads through MiXCR, listing each CDR3 protein once. The sample shows 50,000 or so distinct CDR3 sequences, about 30% of them seen only once. Sequenced: PBMCs or a T cell subset sorted from them (not recorded which). The receptors were gathered from a man younger than 30 who had mild COVID-19 (a few samples of this study predate the infection). Cell type and time point are not known. Each CDR3 is given with its conserved first and last residue. A D gene is named only where the DNA matches it firmly. Some rows mark clone size as missing; the rest say once, few, many or name a class of expanded clone.

>NA|NA|TRBV28|TRBJ1-1
CASSLAGEAFF
TGTGCCAGCAGTTTAGCGGGTGAAGCTTTCTTT
>NA|TRBD1|TRBV29-1|TRBJ2-1
CSGWDSSSYNEQFF
TGCAGCGGGTGGGACAGTAGCTCCTACAATGAGCAGTTCTTC
>NA|TRBD1|TRBV7-2|TRBJ2-2
CASGDWTGSNTGELFF
TGTGCCAGCGGCGATTGGACAGGATCGAACACCGGGGAGCTGTTTTTT
>few|TRBD1|TRBV10-3|TRBJ1-3
CAISEGQGPSGNTIYF
TGTGCCATCAGTGAGGGACAGGGGCCCTCTGGAAACACCATATATTTT
>NA|NA|TRBV5-1|TRBJ2-1
CASYQGIRYNEQFF
TGCGCCAGCTACCAGGGAATTCGGTACAATGAGCAGTTCTTC
>few|NA|TRBV6-5|TRBJ2-1
CASSYSKYNEQFF
TGTGCCAGCAGTTACTCGAAGTACAATGAGCAGTTCTTC
>NA|TRBD1|TRBV7-6|TRBJ2-7
CASSLSAPGTGGAEQYF
TGTGCCAGCAGCTTATCAGCGCCCGGGACAGGGGGCGCCGAGCAGTACTTC
>few|NA|TRBV10-3|TRBJ2-7
CAISKTGPEYSYEQYF
TGTGCCATCAGTAAGACAGGACCGGAATACTCCTACGAGCAGTACTTC
>NA|TRBD2|TRBV6-2/TRBV6-3|TRBJ2-3
CASSYRSGGLLDTQYF
TGTGCCAGCAGTTACAGGAGCGGGGGCTTGTTGGATACGCAGTATTTT
>NA|TRBD2|TRBV11-2|TRBJ2-5
CASSPGASGEQETQYF
TGTGCCAGCAGCCCAGGGGCTAGCGGGGAGCAAGAGACCCAGTACTTC
>few|NA|TRBV7-9|TRBJ2-2
CASAYPAGQHGELFF
TGTGCCAGCGCCTACCCGGCGGGCCAACACGGGGAGCTGTTTTTT
>few|NA|TRBV20-1|TRBJ1-2
CSARTRDNYGYTF
TGCAGTGCTAGGACACGGGACAACTATGGCTACACCTTC
>many|NA|TRBV7-3|TRBJ2-1
CASSFLFNEQFF
TGTGCCAGCAGCTTTCTTTTCAATGAGCAGTTCTTC
>many|NA|TRBV12-3/TRBV12-4|TRBJ1-5
CASSFWGGDQPQHF
TGTGCCAGCAGTTTTTGGGGAGGCGATCAGCCCCAGCATTTT
>NA|NA|TRBV6-2/TRBV6-3|TRBJ1-5
CASSYLATSNQPQHF
TGTGCCAGCAGTTACTTAGCCACTAGCAATCAGCCCCAGCATTTT
>NA|TRBD2|TRBV7-3|TRBJ2-1
CASSQSGGAYNEQFF
TGTGCCAGCAGCCAAAGCGGGGGGGCTTACAATGAGCAGTTCTTC
>few|TRBD2|TRBV6-2/TRBV6-3|TRBJ2-3
CASSPTSGDGTDTQYF
TGTGCCAGCAGCCCGACTAGCGGGGATGGGACAGATACGCAGTATTTT
>many|NA|TRBV11-2|TRBJ1-4
CASSSGRSTLAEKLFF
TGTGCCAGCAGCTCGGGACGCTCAACTCTTGCCGAAAAACTGTTTTTT
>few|NA|TRBV5-1|TRBJ2-3
CASSPPRRTDTQYF
TGCGCCAGCAGCCCCCCGCGGCGCACAGATACGCAGTATTTT
>NA|TRBD1|TRBV13|TRBJ2-2
CASSSGQGESGELFF
TGTGCCAGCAGCTCCGGACAGGGTGAATCCGGGGAGCTGTTTTTT
>NA|TRBD2|TRBV7-2|TRBJ2-5
CASRQGTSGAETQYF
TGTGCCAGCCGCCAAGGGACTAGCGGGGCCGAGACCCAGTACTTC
>NA|NA|TRBV4-2|TRBJ2-5
CASSSGVSEGPRETQYF
TGTGCCAGCAGCTCAGGCGTATCCGAGGGGCCGCGGGAGACCCAGTACTTC
>NA|NA|TRBV5-1|TRBJ2-7
CASSFGQFYEQYF
TGCGCCAGCAGCTTCGGACAGTTCTACGAGCAGTACTTC
>NA|TRBD1|TRBV7-6|TRBJ2-7
CASSFGTGLTYEQYF
TGTGCCAGCAGCTTCGGGACAGGGCTAACCTACGAGCAGTACTTC
>few|NA|TRBV7-6|TRBJ2-7
CASRDRDSYEQYF
TGTGCCAGCAGAGATCGGGACTCCTACGAGCAGTACTTC
>few|NA|TRBV23-1|TRBJ2-3
CASSQSRGSLGRDTQYF
TGCGCCAGCAGTCAATCAAGGGGCTCCCTCGGTAGAGATACGCAGTATTTT
>many|NA|TRBV6-2/TRBV6-3|TRBJ2-1
CTGVNEQFF
TGCACCGGGGTCAATGAGCAGTTCTTC
>NA|NA|TRBV6-2/TRBV6-3|TRBJ1-6
CASSYSAGEGSPLHF
TGTGCCAGCAGTTACTCGGCAGGGGAAGGTTCACCCCTCCACTTT